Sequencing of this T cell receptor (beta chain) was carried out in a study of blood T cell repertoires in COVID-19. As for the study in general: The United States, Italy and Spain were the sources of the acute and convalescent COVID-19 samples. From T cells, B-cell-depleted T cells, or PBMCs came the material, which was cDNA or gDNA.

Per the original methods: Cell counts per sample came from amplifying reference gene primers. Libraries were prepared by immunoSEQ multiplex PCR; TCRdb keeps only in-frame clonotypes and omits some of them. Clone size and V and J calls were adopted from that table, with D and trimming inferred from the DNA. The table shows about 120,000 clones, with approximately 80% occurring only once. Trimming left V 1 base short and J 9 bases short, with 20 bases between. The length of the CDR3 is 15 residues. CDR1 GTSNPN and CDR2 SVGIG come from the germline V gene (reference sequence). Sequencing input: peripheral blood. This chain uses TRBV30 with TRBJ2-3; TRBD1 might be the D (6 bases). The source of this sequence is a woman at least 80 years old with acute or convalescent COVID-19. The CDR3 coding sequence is TGTGCCTGGAGTGAACTGGCAGGGGCGTCGCCCACGCAGTATTTT. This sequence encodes CAWSELAGASPTQYF. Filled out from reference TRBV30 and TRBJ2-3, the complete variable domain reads SQTIHQWPATLVQPVGSPLSLECTVEGTSNPNLYWYRQAAGRGLQLLFYSVGIGQISSEVPQNLSASRPQDRQFILSSKKLLLSDSGFYLCAWSELAGASPTQYFGPGTRLTVL.